The rows below give T cell receptor beta chains drawn from one sample of a study of OX40 agonist ivuxolimab in advanced cancers. The table came from immunoSEQ multiplex PCR; TCRdb's copy has only in-frame clones and leaves some out. The sample has tens of thousands of clones, 87% seen once. The starting material was CD4+ or CD8+ T cells sorted from blood, obtained in a trial of the OX40 agonist ivuxolimab. These receptors were obtained from an adult with an advanced solid tumor such as melanoma, head and neck, liver or kidney cancer. CDR3s include the opening cysteine and the closing phenylalanine or tryptophan. The order of the fields is J gene, V gene, clone size, D gene, CDR3 protein, CDR3 DNA. The D gene is left open where the match is weak. A row's size may be missing; if present it is once, few, many or a size class.

TRBJ2-7,TRBV25-1,.,TRBD2,CATRTSGSSYEQYF,TGTGCCACCCGGACTAGCGGGAGCTCCTACGAGCAGTACTTC
TRBJ1-2,TRBV4-2,.,.,CASSQAVANYGYTF,TGTGCCAGCAGCCAAGCCGTAGCTAACTATGGCTACACCTTC
TRBJ2-5,TRBV30,.,.,CAWSAKTQYF,TGTGCCTGGAGTGCGAAGACCCAGTACTTC
TRBJ1-5,TRBV9,.,.,CASSADTGRAGQPQHF,TGTGCCAGCAGCGCAGATACTGGACGGGCCGGGCAGCCCCAGCATTTT
TRBJ1-1,TRBV5-5,.,.,CASSSQTVLNTEAFF,TGTGCCAGCAGCTCGCAGACAGTGTTGAACACTGAAGCTTTCTTT
TRBJ2-3,TRBV9,.,.,CASSVVGVALGTDTQYF,TGTGCCAGCAGCGTAGTAGGAGTAGCGTTAGGCACAGATACGCAGTATTTT
TRBJ1-2,TRBV9,.,TRBD1,CASTRDSNYGYTF,TGTGCCAGTACTAGGGACAGTAACTATGGCTACACCTTC
TRBJ1-2,TRBV14,few,.,CASSPQTGEGGYGYTF,TGTGCCAGCAGCCCCCAAACCGGGGAGGGGGGCTATGGCTACACCTTC
TRBJ1-2,TRBV5-1,.,TRBD1,CASSFGQGANYGYTF,TGCGCCAGCAGCTTTGGGCAGGGGGCTAACTATGGCTACACCTTC
TRBJ2-3,TRBV27,.,TRBD1,CASRSQGVVDTQYF,TGTGCCAGCAGGTCACAGGGGGTGGTTGATACGCAGTATTTT
TRBJ2-7,TRBV6-1,.,.,CATNRDNSIGEQYF,TGTGCCACAAACCGGGACAACTCGATAGGCGAGCAGTACTTC
TRBJ1-1,TRBV18,.,TRBD1,CASSPRDRVEAFF,TGTGCCAGCTCACCAAGGGACAGGGTTGAAGCTTTCTTT
TRBJ2-3,TRBV10-3,.,TRBD2,CAITREGGWDTQYF,TGTGCCATCACCCGGGAGGGGGGCTGGGATACGCAGTATTTT
TRBJ1-3,TRBV4-1,once,.,CASSPPGGTGNTIYF,TGCGCCAGCAGCCCCCCCGGGGGAACTGGAAACACCATATATTTT
TRBJ2-1,TRBV2,.,TRBD1,CASSRTGLSSYNEQFF,TGTGCCAGCAGCCGGACAGGCCTTAGCTCCTACAATGAGCAGTTCTTC
TRBJ1-2,TRBV10-2,.,.,CASSDLYGYTF,TGCGCCAGCTCCGACCTCTATGGCTACACCTTC
TRBJ2-3,TRBV10-3,.,.,CAISEPSKGGLATDTQYF,TGTGCCATCAGTGAGCCCTCCAAGGGGGGATTAGCCACAGATACGCAGTATTTT
TRBJ1-2,TRBV30,.,.,CAWSREAVRGYTF,TGTGCCTGGAGTAGAGAGGCAGTAAGGGGCTACACCTTC
TRBJ2-3,TRBV27,.,TRBD1,CASSSGTGVAGADTQYF,TGTGCCAGCAGTTCCGGGACAGGGGTTGCGGGGGCAGATACGCAGTATTTT
TRBJ1-1,TRBV19,.,.,CASRYPGTPDTEAFF,TGTGCCAGTAGGTACCCCGGGACACCGGACACTGAAGCTTTCTTT
TRBJ1-1,TRBV7-9,.,.,CASSLRGGVTEAFF,TGTGCCAGCAGCTTAAGAGGGGGAGTCACTGAAGCTTTCTTT
TRBJ1-1,TRBV7-3,once,.,CASSLGTGRTEAFF,TGTGCCAGCAGCTTAGGAACCGGGAGGACTGAAGCTTTCTTT
TRBJ1-1,TRBV30,.,.,CAWLNSGTIHTEAFF,TGTGCCTGGCTAAACTCCGGGACCATACACACTGAAGCTTTCTTT
TRBJ2-7,TRBV5-4,.,.,CASSPTGGEATYEQYF,TGTGCCAGCAGCCCGACGGGGGGCGAGGCAACCTACGAGCAGTACTTC
TRBJ2-1,TRBV30,.,.,CAQKGGSSYNEQFF,TGTGCCCAGAAGGGGGGCAGCTCCTACAATGAGCAGTTCTTC
TRBJ2-1,TRBV30,.,.,CAWSRRNEQFF,TGTGCCTGGAGTAGGCGGAATGAGCAGTTCTTC